Below, 25 T cell receptor beta chains from the same sample are listed, as sequenced in a study of cytomegalovirus exposure and HLA in healthy donors. It was with 60 Vbeta and 13 Jbeta primers that the PCR ran. Measured with immunoSEQ multiplex PCR; TCRdb has only the in-frame clones, and not every one. Here the sample table reports roughly 120,000 clones. Specimen: PBMCs. Receptor source: a man aged 25-45 years in good health and CMV-seronegative.

V is TRBV7-8 and J is TRBJ1-1; D is uncertain. CDR1 and CDR2 from the germline V gene are SGHVS and FQNEAQ. Trimming shortened V by 5 bases and J by 1 base, and 11 bases separated the two germline ends. The CDR3 spans 14 residues. The CDR3 nucleotides read TGTGCCAGCAGCCTCCCGGGTGGGAACACTGAAGCTTTCTTT. It encodes CASSLPGGNTEAFF.

The chain couples TRBV5-4 to TRBJ2-7; TRBD1 matches 7 bases. The J segment lost 0 bases and the V segment lost 4 bases, leaving 7 bases of the junction unmatched. This CDR3 is 15 amino acids long. Germline V CDR1 and CDR2: SGHNT, YYREEE (reference sequence). The CDR3 loop reads CASSRGGDSSYEQYF. CDR3 bases: TGTGCCAGCAGCCGGGGTGGGGACAGCTCCTACGAGCAGTACTTC.

This chain joins TRBV5-4 and TRBJ1-1; 9 nucleotides agree with TRBD1. The CDR3 spans 14 residues. Germline CDR1 reads SGHNT; CDR2 reads YYREEE (reference sequence). J lost 9 bases, V lost 5 bases, and 11 bases had no gene match. The CDR3 nucleotides read TGTGCCAGCAGATCCTCCGGGACAGGGAGTAAAGCTTTCTTT. As protein: CASRSSGTGSKAFF.

The chain couples TRBV4-3 to TRBJ2-2; D ambiguous. V was trimmed by 4 bases and J by 3 bases, leaving 18 bases between them. Germline CDR1 reads LGHNA; CDR2 reads YSLEER. The CDR3 length is 17 residues. The CDR3 region is CASSLQDRDPDTGELFF. Written as DNA, the CDR3 is TGCGCCAGCAGCCTCCAAGATCGTGATCCGGACACCGGGGAGCTGTTTTTT.

This chain links TRBV27 with TRBJ2-5; possible D gene TRBD1, 6 bases. Germline lookup yields CDR1 MNHEY and CDR2 SMNVEV (reference sequence). There are 14 residues in the CDR3. Between the trimmed V and J ends, which lost 6 bases and 6 bases, there was a span of 17 bases. DNA of the CDR3: TGTGCCAGCAGGCGTCAAGGGGGTAAAAAGACCCAGTACTTC. Translation: CASRRQGGKKTQYF.

The chain has TRBV10-1 and TRBJ2-7, with D possibly TRBD1 on 5 matching bases. The V and J ends lost 3 bases and 2 bases respectively, with 8 bases between them. The CDR3 consists of 13 residues. The germline V gene encodes CDR1 WNHNN and CDR2 SYGVQD (reference sequence). CDR3 loop: CASSDTGAYEQYF. The CDR3, as DNA: TGCGCCAGCAGTGACACAGGCGCCTACGAGCAGTACTTC.

Points on this clone: Sequence at one end of the junction differs from germline and may be a read error. This chain connects TRBV7-9 to TRBJ1-2, with D possibly TRBD1 on 5 matching bases. Germline assignment: CDR1 SEHNR and CDR2 FQNEAQ (reference sequence). This CDR3 has 15 residues. CDR3 DNA sequence: TGCGCCAGCAGCCAAGACATGGCAGGGAACTATGGCTACACCTTC. Protein product: CASSQDMAGNYGYTF.

CDR3 residues: CASSQDQGLGDTQYF. CDR3 nucleotides: TGTGCCAGCAGCCAAGATCAGGGACTGGGGGATACGCAGTATTTT. This sequence joins TRBV4-2 and TRBJ2-3, with D tentatively TRBD2 (6 bases). V lost 0 bases and J 6 bases, leaving 13 bases between the germline ends. The CDR3 contains 15 residues. Germline V lookup: CDR1 LGHNA, CDR2 YNFKEQ.

Comment on this clone: The sample contains more than one DNA sequence encoding this CDR3. The chain recombines TRBV9 with TRBJ1-5; 9 bases agree with TRBD1. Germline CDR1 SGDLS, CDR2 YYNGEE. CDR3 length equals 14 residues. Trimming at V came to 4 bases and at J to 7 bases, leaving 6 bases not matched to a gene. In DNA, the CDR3 is TGTGCCAGCAGCTTGGGACAGGGTGACCAGCCCCAGCATTTT. It codes for CASSLGQGDQPQHF.

V usage is TRBV29-1 and J usage is TRBJ2-5; TRBD2 matches 7 bases. The closer fit of TRBJ2-7 to the DNA end suggests the J call may be wrong. Germline V gene sequence: CDR1 SQVTM, CDR2 ANQGSEA. This CDR3 has 14 residues. The CDR3: CSVEGSGTSYEQYF. The CDR3 DNA is TGCAGCGTTGAAGGGAGCGGGACCTCCTACGAGCAGTACTTC.

The chain combines TRBV2 with TRBJ2-2, with TRBD1 identical over 7 bases. The V gene end was trimmed by 3 bases and the J gene end by 2 bases; junction bases not matched to a gene: 6. The CDR3 is 16 amino acids. Germline CDR1 reads SNHLY; CDR2 reads FYNNEI. CDR3 nucleotide sequence: TGTGCCAGCAGTGACGGAACAGGGGTCAACACCGGGGAGCTGTTTTTT. Its protein product is CASSDGTGVNTGELFF.

This chain joins TRBV30 and TRBJ1-3, with D possibly being TRBD1 (6 bases). The germline V gene has CDR1 GTSNPN and CDR2 SVGIG (reference sequence). There are 17 residues in the CDR3. V was clipped by 2 bases and J by 0 bases, with 17 bases between them. The CDR3 here is CAWSLGRGGSSGNTIYF. CDR3 in DNA: TGTGCCTGGAGTCTCGGACGAGGGGGATCCTCTGGAAACACCATATATTTT.

The rearrangement joins TRBV7-9 to TRBJ2-1; 8 positions agree with TRBD1. J gave up 1 base and V 4 bases, and 6 bases lay outside the gene matches. This CDR3 region has 16 residues. Per germline, CDR1 SEHNR and CDR2 FQNEAQ (reference sequence). In nucleotides, the CDR3 is TGTGCCAGCAGCTCGACAGGGGAGGCTTCCTACAATGAGCAGTTCTTC. It specifies CASSSTGEASYNEQFF. The variable domain in full, with the rest retrieved from reference TRBV7-9 and TRBJ2-1, is DTGVSQNPRHKITKRGQNVTFRCDPISEHNRLYWYRQTLGQGPEFLTYFQNEAQLEKSRLLSDRFSAERPKGSFSTLEIQRTEQGDSAMYLCASSSTGEASYNEQFFGPGTRLTVL.

V is TRBV4-3 and J is TRBJ2-1, with 7 positions matching TRBD2. The ends lost 0 bases at V and 6 bases at J; junction bases unmatched: 14. This CDR3 contains 18 residues. Germline V lookup: CDR1 LGHNA, CDR2 YSLEER. CDR3 in DNA: TGCGCCAGCAGCCAAGATCTATCTCGGCTAGCGGTGGGCAATGAGCAGTTCTTC. Its protein product is CASSQDLSRLAVGNEQFF.

The chain combines TRBV4-1 with TRBJ1-5; TRBD1 matches at 7 bases. The germline V gene has CDR1 MGHRA and CDR2 YSYEKL. Trimming cost V 3 bases and J 6 bases; bases outside gene matches: 11. This CDR3 spans 16 amino acids. This CDR3 is CASSHFTGTVFQPQHF. In DNA form, the CDR3 reads TGCGCCAGCAGCCATTTTACTGGGACAGTTTTTCAGCCCCAGCATTTT.

The V and J genes are TRBV7-9 and TRBJ1-1; D is possibly TRBD1 (5 bases). The CDR3 consists of 12 residues. V gave up 5 bases and J gave up 10 bases, with 14 bases separating them. Germline V gene data show CDR1 as SEHNR and CDR2 as FQNEAQ (reference sequence). CDR3 sequence reads: CASSRGEAGAFF. For the CDR3, the DNA is TGTGCCAGCAGCCGAGGGGAGGCCGGAGCTTTCTTT.

V gene TRBV19 combines with J gene TRBJ2-2, with D perhaps matching TRBD2 (6 bases). CDR3 length: 13 amino acids. The ends were cut back, 8 bases at V and 2 bases at J, with 9 bases in the middle. CDR1 is LNHDA and CDR2 is SQIVND in the germline V gene (reference sequence). The CDR3 sequence: CASGRINTGELFF. The CDR3, as DNA: TGTGCCAGTGGGAGGATTAACACCGGGGAGCTGTTTTTT. The variable domain in full, with the rest retrieved from reference TRBV19 and TRBJ2-2, is DGGITQSPKYLFRKEGQNVTLSCEQNLNHDAMYWYRQDPGQGLRLIYYSQIVNDFQKGDIAEGYSVSREKKESFPLTVTSAQKNPTAFYLCASGRINTGELFFGEGSRLTVL.

This sequence joins TRBV7-9 and TRBJ2-5; TRBD2 agrees at 11 bases. Near its end, the DNA agrees better with TRBJ2-7, so the J call may be wrong. CDR1 is SEHNR, CDR2 FQNEAQ, per germline (reference sequence). The CDR3 totals 14 residues. The CDR3 DNA reads as TGTGCCAGCAGCTTACTAGCGGGAGGAGGCGAGCAGTACTTC. Amino acid sequence: CASSLLAGGGEQYF.

The chain combines TRBV6-1 with TRBJ2-5; TRBD2 matches 7 bases. V trimming: 6 bases; J trimming: 4 bases; junction bases outside the gene matches: 5. This CDR3 is 13 amino acids long. The germline CDR1 and CDR2 sequences are MNHNS and SASEGT. This CDR3 is CASSRERGETQYF. The DNA of the CDR3 is TGTGCCAGCAGCCGAGAGCGGGGAGAGACCCAGTACTTC.

The chain has TRBV5-4 and TRBJ2-3; D possibly corresponds to TRBD2 (6 bases). Between the trimmed V and J ends, which lost 2 bases and 11 bases, there was a span of 18 bases. The CDR3 has 14 residues. The germline gives CDR1 SGHNT, CDR2 YYREEE (reference sequence). The CDR3 DNA sequence: TGTGCCAGCAGCTTACGGGACTTAGACCCTGGGCAGTATTTT. It encodes CASSLRDLDPGQYF.

The rearrangement joins TRBV29-1 to TRBJ2-5; the D gene is possibly TRBD2 (6 bases). Near its end, the DNA agrees better with TRBJ2-7, so the J call may be wrong. The CDR3 loop spans 14 amino acids. Germline V lookup: CDR1 SQVTM, CDR2 ANQGSEA. The CDR3 DNA follows: TGCAGCGTTGAAGATGGAGGGAGTTCCTACGAGCAGTACTTC. This translates into CSVEDGGSSYEQYF.

The chain combines TRBV30 with TRBJ1-2; D might be TRBD1 (5 bases). The V and J ends lost 0 bases and 6 bases respectively, with 8 bases between them. Germline values: CDR1 GTSNPN, CDR2 SVGIG (reference sequence). The CDR3 runs to 12 residues. CDR3 in amino acids: CAWSVQGDGYTF. The CDR3 nucleotides read TGTGCCTGGAGTGTACAAGGGGATGGCTACACCTTC.

The V gene is TRBV4-1, the J gene TRBJ2-1, with a tentative D call TRBD2 (6 bases). V shed 1 base and J shed 6 bases, with 10 bases lying between them. The V gene's germline CDR1 is MGHRA and CDR2 YSYEKL. The CDR3 contains 14 residues. CDR3 protein: CASSQVGSSNEQFF. DNA for the CDR3: TGCGCCAGCAGCCAAGTCGGGAGCAGCAATGAGCAGTTCTTC.

The chain is built from TRBV10-1 and TRBJ1-1; D is unresolved. Germline V lookup: CDR1 WNHNN, CDR2 SYGVQD (reference sequence). The germline V and J ends were trimmed by 3 bases and 4 bases, with 9 bases remaining between them. The CDR3 runs to 13 residues. Here the CDR3 DNA reads TGCGCCAGCAGTGACAGCGCCCTCACTGAAGCTTTCTTT. This encodes CASSDSALTEAFF.

The chain uses TRBV4-2 and TRBJ2-1, with D maybe TRBD2 (6 bases). Germline CDR1 and CDR2: LGHNA and YNFKEQ. V was cut by 1 base and J by 7 bases, with 14 bases left in between. This CDR3 has 15 residues. CDR3 nucleotides: TGTGCCAGCAGCCAAGGCAGGGCGGGGAAGAATGAGCAGTTCTTC. Translating it yields CASSQGRAGKNEQFF.